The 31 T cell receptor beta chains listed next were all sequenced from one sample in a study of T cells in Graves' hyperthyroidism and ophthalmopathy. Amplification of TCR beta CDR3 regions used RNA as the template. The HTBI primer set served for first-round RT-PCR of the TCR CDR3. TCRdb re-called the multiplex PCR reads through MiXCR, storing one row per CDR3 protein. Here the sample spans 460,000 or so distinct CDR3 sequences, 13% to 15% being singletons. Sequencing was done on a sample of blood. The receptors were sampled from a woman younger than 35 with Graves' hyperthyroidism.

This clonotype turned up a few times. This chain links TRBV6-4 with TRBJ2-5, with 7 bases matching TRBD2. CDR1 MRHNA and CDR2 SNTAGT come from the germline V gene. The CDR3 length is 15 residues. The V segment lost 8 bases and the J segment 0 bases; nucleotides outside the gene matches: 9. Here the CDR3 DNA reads TGTGCCAGCTCCGATCTAGCGGCCAACCAAGAGACCCAGTACTTC. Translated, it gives CASSDLAANQETQYF.

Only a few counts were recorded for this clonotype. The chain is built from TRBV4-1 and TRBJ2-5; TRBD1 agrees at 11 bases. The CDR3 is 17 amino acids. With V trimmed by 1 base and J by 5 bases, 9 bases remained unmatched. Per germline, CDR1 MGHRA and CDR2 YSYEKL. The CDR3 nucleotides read TGCGCCAGCAGCCAAGCGCAAGGGACAGGGGGTCGGGAGACCCAGTACTTC. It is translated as CASSQAQGTGGRETQYF.

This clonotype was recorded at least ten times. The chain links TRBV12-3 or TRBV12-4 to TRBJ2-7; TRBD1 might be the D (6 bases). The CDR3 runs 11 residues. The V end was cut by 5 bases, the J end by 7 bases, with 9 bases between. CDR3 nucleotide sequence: TGTGCCAGCAGTACAGGGATGGAGCAGTACGTC. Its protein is CASSTGMEQYV.

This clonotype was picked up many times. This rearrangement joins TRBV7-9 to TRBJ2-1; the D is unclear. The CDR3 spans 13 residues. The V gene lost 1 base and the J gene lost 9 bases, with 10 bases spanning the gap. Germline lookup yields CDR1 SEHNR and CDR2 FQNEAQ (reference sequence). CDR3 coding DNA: TGTGCCAGCAGCTTAGTAGGGCAAGGTGAGCAGTTCTTC. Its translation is CASSLVGQGEQFF.

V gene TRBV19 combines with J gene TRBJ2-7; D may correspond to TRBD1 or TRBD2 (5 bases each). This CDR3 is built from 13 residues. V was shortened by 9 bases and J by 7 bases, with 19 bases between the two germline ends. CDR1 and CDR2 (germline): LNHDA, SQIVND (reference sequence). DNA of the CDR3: TGTGCCAGCGGGGCGAGGGGCGCGGGTGAGCAGTACTTC. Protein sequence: CASGARGAGEQYF.

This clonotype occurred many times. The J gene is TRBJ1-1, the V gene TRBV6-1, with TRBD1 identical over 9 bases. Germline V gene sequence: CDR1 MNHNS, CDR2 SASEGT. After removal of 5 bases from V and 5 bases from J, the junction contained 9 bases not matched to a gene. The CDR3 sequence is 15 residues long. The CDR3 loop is CASSLSGTGSTEAFF. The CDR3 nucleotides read TGTGCCAGCAGTTTATCCGGGACAGGGAGTACTGAAGCTTTCTTT.

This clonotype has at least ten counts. CDR3 nucleotide sequence: TGTGCCAGCAGCACTGGGACTAGCGGCGACAATGAGCAGTTCTTC. This translates into CASSTGTSGDNEQFF. The chain combines TRBV9 with TRBJ2-1; 11 nucleotides align to TRBD2. CDR3 length: 15 amino acids. Germline CDR1 and CDR2: SGDLS and YYNGEE. Trimming removed 4 bases from V and 5 bases from J; junction bases left unmatched: 5.

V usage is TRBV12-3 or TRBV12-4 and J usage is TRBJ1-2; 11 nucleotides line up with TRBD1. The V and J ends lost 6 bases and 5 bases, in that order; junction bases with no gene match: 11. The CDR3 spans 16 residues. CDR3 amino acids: CASSPDRGRIGYGYTF. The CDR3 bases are TGTGCCAGCAGCCCGGACAGGGGGCGAATTGGGTATGGCTACACCTTC.

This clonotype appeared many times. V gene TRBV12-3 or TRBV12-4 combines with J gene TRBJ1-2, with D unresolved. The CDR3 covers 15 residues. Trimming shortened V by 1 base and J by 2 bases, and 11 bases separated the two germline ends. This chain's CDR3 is CASSLEGPPNYGYTF. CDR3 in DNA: TGTGCCAGCAGTTTAGAAGGACCACCAAACTATGGCTACACCTTC.

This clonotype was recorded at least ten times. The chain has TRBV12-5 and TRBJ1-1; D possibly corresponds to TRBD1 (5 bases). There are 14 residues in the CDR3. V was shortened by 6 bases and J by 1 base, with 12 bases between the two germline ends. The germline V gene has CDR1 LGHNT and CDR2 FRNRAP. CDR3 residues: CASGQGTANTEAFF. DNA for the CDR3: TGTGCTAGTGGCCAAGGGACGGCGAACACTGAAGCTTTCTTT.

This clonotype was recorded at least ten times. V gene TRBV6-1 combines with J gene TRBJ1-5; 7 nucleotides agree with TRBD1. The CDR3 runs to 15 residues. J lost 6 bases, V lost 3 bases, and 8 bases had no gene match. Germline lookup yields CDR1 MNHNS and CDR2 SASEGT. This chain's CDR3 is CASSEQHRGGQPQHF. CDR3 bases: TGTGCCAGCAGTGAGCAACACAGGGGCGGTCAGCCCCAGCATTTT.

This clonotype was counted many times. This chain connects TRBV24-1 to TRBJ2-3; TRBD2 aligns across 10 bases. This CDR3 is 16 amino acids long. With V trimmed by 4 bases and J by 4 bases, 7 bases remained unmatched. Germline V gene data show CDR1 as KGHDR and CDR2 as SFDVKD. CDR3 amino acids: CATSDRAGGGADTQYF. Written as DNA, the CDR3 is TGTGCCACCAGTGACCGAGCGGGAGGGGGGGCAGATACGCAGTATTTT.

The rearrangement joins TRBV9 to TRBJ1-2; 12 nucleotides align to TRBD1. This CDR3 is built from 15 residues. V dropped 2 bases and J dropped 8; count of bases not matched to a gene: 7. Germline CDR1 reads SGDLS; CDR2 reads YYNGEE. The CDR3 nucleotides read TGTGCCAGCAGCGTCCGGGACAGGGGGCTTGGGGGCTACACCTTC. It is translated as CASSVRDRGLGGYTF.

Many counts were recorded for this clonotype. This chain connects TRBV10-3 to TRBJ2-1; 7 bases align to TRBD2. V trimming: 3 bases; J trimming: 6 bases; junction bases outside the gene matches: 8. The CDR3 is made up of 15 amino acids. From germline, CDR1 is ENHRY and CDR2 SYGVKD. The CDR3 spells CAISDSLTGGNEQFF. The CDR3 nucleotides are TGTGCCATCAGTGACTCTCTCACGGGGGGCAATGAGCAGTTCTTC.

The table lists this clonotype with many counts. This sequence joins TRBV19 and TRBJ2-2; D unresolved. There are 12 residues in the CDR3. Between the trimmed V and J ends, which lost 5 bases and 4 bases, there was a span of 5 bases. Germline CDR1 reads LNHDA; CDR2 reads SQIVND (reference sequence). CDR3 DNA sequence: TGTGCCAGTAGTTATGCCACCGGGGAGCTGTTTTTT. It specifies CASSYATGELFF.

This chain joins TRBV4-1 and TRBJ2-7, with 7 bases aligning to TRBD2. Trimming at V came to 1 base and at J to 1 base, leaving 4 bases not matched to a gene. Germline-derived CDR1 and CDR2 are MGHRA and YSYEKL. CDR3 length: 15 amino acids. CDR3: CASSQGAGLSYEQYV. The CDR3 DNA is TGCGCCAGCAGCCAAGGAGCGGGACTTTCCTACGAGCAGTACGTC.

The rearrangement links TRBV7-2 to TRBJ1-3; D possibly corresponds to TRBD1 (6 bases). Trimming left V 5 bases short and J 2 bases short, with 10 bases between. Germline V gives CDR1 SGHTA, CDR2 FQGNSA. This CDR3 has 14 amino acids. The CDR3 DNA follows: TGTGCCAGCAGCCTAAGGACAGCTGGAAACACCATATATTTT. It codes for CASSLRTAGNTIYF. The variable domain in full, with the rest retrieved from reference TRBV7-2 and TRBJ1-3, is GAGVSQSPSNKVTEKGKDVELRCDPISGHTALYWYRQSLGQGLEFLIYFQGNSAPDKSGLPSDRFSAERTGGSVSTLTIQRTQQEDSAVYLCASSLRTAGNTIYFGEGSWLTVV.

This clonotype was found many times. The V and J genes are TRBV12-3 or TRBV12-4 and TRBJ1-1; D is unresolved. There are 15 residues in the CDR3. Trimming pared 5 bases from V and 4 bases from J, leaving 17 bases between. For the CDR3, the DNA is TGTGCCAGCAGTGTCTTAGGCGGGCTCGGCACTGAAGCTTTCTTT. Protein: CASSVLGGLGTEAFF.

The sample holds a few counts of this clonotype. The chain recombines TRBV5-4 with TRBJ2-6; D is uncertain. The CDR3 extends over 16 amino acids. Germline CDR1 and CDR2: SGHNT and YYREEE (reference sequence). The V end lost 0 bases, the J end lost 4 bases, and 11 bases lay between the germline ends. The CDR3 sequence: CASSLGLLGGANVLTF. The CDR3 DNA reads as TGTGCCAGCAGCTTGGGGCTTTTGGGGGGGGCCAACGTCCTGACTTTC.

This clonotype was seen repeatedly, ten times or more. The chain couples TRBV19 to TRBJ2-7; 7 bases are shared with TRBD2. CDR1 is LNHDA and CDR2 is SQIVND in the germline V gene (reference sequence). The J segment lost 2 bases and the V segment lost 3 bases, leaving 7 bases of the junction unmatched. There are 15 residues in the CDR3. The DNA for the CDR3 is TGTGCCAGTAGTATGCGAAGCGGGACCGCCTACGAGCAGTACTTC. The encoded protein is CASSMRSGTAYEQYF.

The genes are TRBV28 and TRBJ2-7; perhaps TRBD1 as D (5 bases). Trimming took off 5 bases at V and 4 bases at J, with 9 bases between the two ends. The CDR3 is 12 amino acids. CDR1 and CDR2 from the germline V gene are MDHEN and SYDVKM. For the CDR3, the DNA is TGTGCCAGCAGTCGCGGACATTACGAGCAGTACTTC. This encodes CASSRGHYEQYF.

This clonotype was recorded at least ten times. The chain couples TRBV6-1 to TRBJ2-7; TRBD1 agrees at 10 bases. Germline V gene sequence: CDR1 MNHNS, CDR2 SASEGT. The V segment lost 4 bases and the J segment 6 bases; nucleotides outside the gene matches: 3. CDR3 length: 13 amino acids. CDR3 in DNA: TGTGCCAGCAGTGGGGGACAGGGGCGCGAGCAGTACGTC. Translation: CASSGGQGREQYV.

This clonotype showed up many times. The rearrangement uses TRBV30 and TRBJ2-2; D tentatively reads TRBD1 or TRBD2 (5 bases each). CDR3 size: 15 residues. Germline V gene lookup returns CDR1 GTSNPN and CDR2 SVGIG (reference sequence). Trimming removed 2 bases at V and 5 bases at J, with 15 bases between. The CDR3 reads CAWSSGAGGTGELFF. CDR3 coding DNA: TGTGCCTGGAGTTCTGGGGCGGGCGGAACCGGGGAGCTGTTTTTT.

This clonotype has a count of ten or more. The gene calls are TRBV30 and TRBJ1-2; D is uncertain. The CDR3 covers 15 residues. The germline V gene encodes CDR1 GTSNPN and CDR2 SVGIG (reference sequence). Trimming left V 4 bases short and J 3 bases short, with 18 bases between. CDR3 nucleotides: TGTGCCTGGACGCAGCAGGTCAGCCCGTACTATGGCTACACCTTC. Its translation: CAWTQQVSPYYGYTF. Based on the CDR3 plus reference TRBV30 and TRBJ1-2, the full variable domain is SQTIHQWPATLVQPVGSPLSLECTVEGTSNPNLYWYRQAAGRGLQLLFYSVGIGQISSEVPQNLSASRPQDRQFILSSKKLLLSDSGFYLCAWTQQVSPYYGYTFGSGTRLTVV.

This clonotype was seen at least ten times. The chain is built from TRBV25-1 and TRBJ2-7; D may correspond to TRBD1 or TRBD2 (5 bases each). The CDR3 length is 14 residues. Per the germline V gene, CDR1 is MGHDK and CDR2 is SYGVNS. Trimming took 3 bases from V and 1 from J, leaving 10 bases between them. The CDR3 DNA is TGTGCCAGCAGTGACCGGGGACGGTCCTACGAGCAGTACTTC. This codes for CASSDRGRSYEQYF.

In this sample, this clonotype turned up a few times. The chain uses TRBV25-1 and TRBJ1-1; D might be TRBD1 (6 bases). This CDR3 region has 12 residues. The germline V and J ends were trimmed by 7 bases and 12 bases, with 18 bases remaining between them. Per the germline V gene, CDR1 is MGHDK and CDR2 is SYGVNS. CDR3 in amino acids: CASNRAGEPSFF. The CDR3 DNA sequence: TGTGCCAGCAACCGGGCAGGGGAGCCCTCTTTCTTT.

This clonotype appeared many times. CDR3 protein: CASSLAGTGYSPLHF. DNA for the CDR3: TGCGCCAGCAGCTTGGCCGGGACAGGGTATTCACCCCTCCACTTT. This sequence joins TRBV5-1 and TRBJ1-6; 9 bases map to TRBD1. Germline trimming cut 0 bases from V and 8 bases from J; bases unmatched to any gene: 3. Per the germline V gene, CDR1 is SGHRS and CDR2 is YFSETQ. The CDR3 is made up of 15 amino acids.

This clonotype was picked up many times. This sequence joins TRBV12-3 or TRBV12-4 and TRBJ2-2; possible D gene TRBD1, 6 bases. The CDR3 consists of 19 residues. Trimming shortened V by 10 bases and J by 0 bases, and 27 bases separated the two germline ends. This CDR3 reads CATTVQGWGRGANTGELFF. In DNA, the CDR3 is TGTGCCACTACGGTACAGGGATGGGGGCGAGGGGCGAACACCGGGGAGCTGTTTTTT.

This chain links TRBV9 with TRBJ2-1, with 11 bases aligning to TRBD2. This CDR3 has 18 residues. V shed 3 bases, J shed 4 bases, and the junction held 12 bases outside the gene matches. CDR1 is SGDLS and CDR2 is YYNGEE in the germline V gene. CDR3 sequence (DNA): TGTGCCAGCAGCGCCGGCCCCGTACTAGCGGGAGCATACAATGAGCAGTTCTTC. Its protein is CASSAGPVLAGAYNEQFF.

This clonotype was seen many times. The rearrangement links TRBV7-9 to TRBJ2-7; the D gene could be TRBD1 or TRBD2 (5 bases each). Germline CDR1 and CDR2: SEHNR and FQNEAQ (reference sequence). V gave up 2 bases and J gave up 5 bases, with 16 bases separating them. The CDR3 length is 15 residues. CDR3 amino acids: CASSLYGTPGHEQYF. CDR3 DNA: TGTGCCAGCAGCTTATATGGGACGCCAGGCCACGAGCAGTACTTC. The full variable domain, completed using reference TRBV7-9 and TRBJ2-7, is DTGVSQNPRHKITKRGQNVTFRCDPISEHNRLYWYRQTLGQGPEFLTYFQNEAQLEKSRLLSDRFSAERPKGSFSTLEIQRTEQGDSAMYLCASSLYGTPGHEQYFGPGTRLTVT.

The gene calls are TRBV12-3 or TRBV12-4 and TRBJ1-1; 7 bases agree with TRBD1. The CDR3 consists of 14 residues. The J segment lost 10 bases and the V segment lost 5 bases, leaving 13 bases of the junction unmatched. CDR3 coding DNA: TGTGCCAGCAGTACAGGGGTGTCGACCGGAGGAGCTTTCTTT. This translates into CASSTGVSTGGAFF.